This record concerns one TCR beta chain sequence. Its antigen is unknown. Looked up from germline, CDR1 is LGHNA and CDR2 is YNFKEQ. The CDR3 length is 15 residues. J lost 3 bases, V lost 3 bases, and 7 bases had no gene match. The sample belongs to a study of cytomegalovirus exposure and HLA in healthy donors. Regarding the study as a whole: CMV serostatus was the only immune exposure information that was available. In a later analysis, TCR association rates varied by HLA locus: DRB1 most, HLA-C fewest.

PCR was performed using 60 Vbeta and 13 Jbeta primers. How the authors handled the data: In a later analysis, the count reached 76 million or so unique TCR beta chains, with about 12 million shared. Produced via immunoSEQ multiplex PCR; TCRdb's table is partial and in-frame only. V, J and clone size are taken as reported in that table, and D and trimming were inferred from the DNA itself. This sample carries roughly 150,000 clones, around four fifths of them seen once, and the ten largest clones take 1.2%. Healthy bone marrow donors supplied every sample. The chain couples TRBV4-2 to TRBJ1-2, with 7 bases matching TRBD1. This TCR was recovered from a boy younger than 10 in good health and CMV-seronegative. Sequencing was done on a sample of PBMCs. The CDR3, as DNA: TGTGCCAGCAGCCAGCCCGGGACAGTCTACTATGGCTACACCTTC. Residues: CASSQPGTVYYGYTF.